Presented here are 30 T cell receptor beta chains from one specimen sequenced in a study of shared clonotypes between healthy human individuals. It was CD45RO-negative cells, positively selected for CCR7, that made up naive CD8 cells, with terminally differentiated effector memory CD45RA+ cells excluded. Assay: immunoSEQ multiplex PCR; the TCRdb copy retains only in-frame clones and omits some. Altogether 1.5 million to 2.5 million clones are present, about 95% being singletons, with the ten largest covering less than 1.5%. The sample was naive CD8+ T cells sorted from blood. The receptors were sampled from a young man in good health.

The gene calls are TRBV7-9 and TRBJ2-5, with 10 bases aligning to TRBD2. Germline values: CDR1 SEHNR, CDR2 FQNEAQ (reference sequence). This CDR3 comprises 19 residues. V lost 5 bases, J lost 2 bases, and 17 bases stayed unmatched. The CDR3: CASSQIAGGTSLEQETQYF. The CDR3 nucleotides are TGTGCCAGCAGCCAAATAGCGGGAGGCACTTCTCTCGAACAAGAGACCCAGTACTTC.

The chain has TRBV15 and TRBJ2-1, with D hard to call. Between the trimmed V and J ends, which lost 1 base and 8 bases, there was a span of 9 bases. This CDR3 has 13 residues. Looked up from germline, CDR1 is LNHNV and CDR2 is YYDKDF (reference sequence). CDR3 DNA sequence: TGTGCCACCAGCAGAGTTAACGTGGATGAGCAGTTCTTC. It specifies CATSRVNVDEQFF.

A remark on this clone: Other DNA sequences in this sample translate to the same CDR3. The chain is built from TRBV7-9 and TRBJ2-1; D is undetermined. Germline V gene sequence: CDR1 SEHNR, CDR2 FQNEAQ (reference sequence). The CDR3 runs to 14 residues. Deletions cut 1 base from V and 3 bases from J, with 7 bases between. The CDR3 bases are TGTGCCAGCAGCTTAGACGCCAGCTACAATGAGCAGTTCTTC. Translating it yields CASSLDASYNEQFF.

The V call is TRBV27, the J call TRBJ2-1; 9 positions match TRBD2. The CDR3 loop spans 15 amino acids. The V segment lost 5 bases and the J segment 6 bases; nucleotides outside the gene matches: 8. CDR1 and CDR2 (germline): MNHEY, SMNVEV (reference sequence). The CDR3 DNA is TGTGCCAGCAGTCGCCTAGCGGGACCCCTCAATGAGCAGTTCTTC. Protein sequence: CASSRLAGPLNEQFF.

As to this clone: Other DNA sequences within the sample encode an identical CDR3. V gene TRBV7-9 combines with J gene TRBJ1-4, with D maybe TRBD1 (6 bases). This CDR3 contains 15 residues. The germline V gene has CDR1 SEHNR and CDR2 FQNEAQ (reference sequence). V lost 1 base, J lost 2 bases, and 8 bases lay in between. CDR3 in amino acids: CASSLEGGTNEKLFF. Written as DNA, the CDR3 is TGTGCCAGCAGCTTAGAGGGGGGGACTAATGAAAAACTGTTTTTT.

The rearrangement links TRBV11-2 to TRBJ2-7; no reliable D call. V lost 2 bases, J lost 4 bases, and 15 bases lay in between. This CDR3 is 15 amino acids long. Germline loops: CDR1 SGHAT, CDR2 FQNNGV. The CDR3 loop reads CASSLIIEPLYEQYF. As DNA, the CDR3 is TGTGCCAGCAGCTTAATAATTGAACCCCTTTACGAGCAGTACTTC.

The rearrangement links TRBV19 to TRBJ1-5, with TRBD1 matching 7 bases. The germline V gene encodes CDR1 LNHDA and CDR2 SQIVND (reference sequence). The ends lost 3 bases at V and 3 bases at J; junction bases unmatched: 5. The CDR3 spans 15 residues. This CDR3 is CASSMVGQINQPQHF. As DNA, the CDR3 is TGTGCCAGTAGTATGGTGGGACAGATCAATCAGCCCCAGCATTTT.

Turning to this clone: Within the sample, other DNA sequences also encode this same CDR3. This chain joins TRBV6-5 and TRBJ2-7; no clear D. Germline CDR1 and CDR2: MNHEY and SVGAGI. V was clipped by 2 bases and J by 4 bases, with 12 bases between them. This CDR3 contains 14 residues. The CDR3: CASSYGPPPYEQYF. DNA for the CDR3: TGTGCCAGCAGTTACGGGCCTCCGCCATACGAGCAGTACTTC.

This clone was recorded once. Other nucleotide sequences from this sample produce the same CDR3. The chain has TRBV29-1 and TRBJ2-2, with D possibly TRBD2 on 5 matching bases. The CDR3 runs to 13 residues. From germline, CDR1 is SQVTM and CDR2 ANQGSEA. Trimming pared 1 base from V and 5 bases from J, leaving 8 bases between. The DNA of the CDR3 is TGCAGCGTTGAAGGGACGGGAACCGGGGAGCTGTTTTTT. It yields the protein CSVEGTGTGELFF.

The chain employs TRBV9 and TRBJ2-7; TRBD1 might be the D (7 bases). Trimming left V 3 bases short and J 2 bases short, with 12 bases between. The germline gives CDR1 SGDLS, CDR2 YYNGEE. The CDR3 contains 14 residues. DNA for the CDR3: TGTGCCAGCAGCGCGCGGGACAGCGCCTACGAGCAGTACTTC. As protein: CASSARDSAYEQYF.

The chain carries TRBV15 and TRBJ2-3, with D unresolved. V dropped 0 bases and J dropped 6 bases, with 10 bases sitting between them. This CDR3 comprises 14 residues. Per the germline V gene, CDR1 is LNHNV and CDR2 is YYDKDF (reference sequence). The CDR3 DNA reads TGTGCCACCAGCAGAGATTATAGTGGGGATACGCAGTATTTT. Its translation: CATSRDYSGDTQYF.

The chain couples TRBV5-8 to TRBJ2-5, with a tentative D call TRBD1 (6 bases). Per germline, CDR1 SGHTS and CDR2 YDEGEE. V was shortened by 3 bases and J by 4 bases, with 19 bases between the two germline ends. The CDR3 consists of 16 residues. CDR3 nucleotides: TGTGCCAGCAGCTCCGTCGCAGGGGCAATAGGAGAGACCCAGTACTTC. Protein product: CASSSVAGAIGETQYF. The variable domain in full, completed from reference TRBV5-8 and TRBJ2-5, reads EAGVTQSPTHLIKTRGQQATLRCSPISGHTSVYWYQQALGLGLQFLLWYDEGEERNRGNFPPRFSGRQFPNYSSELNVNALELEDSALYLCASSSVAGAIGETQYFGPGTRLLVL.

The V and J genes are TRBV10-3 and TRBJ1-5, with TRBD1 as a possible D gene (6 bases). The CDR3 totals 14 residues. In germline, CDR1 is ENHRY, CDR2 SYGVKD. Trimming took 0 bases from V and 4 from J, leaving 7 bases between them. The CDR3 sequence is CAISESGTNQPQHF. The CDR3 nucleotides read TGTGCCATCAGTGAGTCGGGGACAAATCAGCCCCAGCATTTT.

The rearrangement joins TRBV7-2 to TRBJ1-1; a possible D gene is TRBD1 (5 bases). Germline values: CDR1 SGHTA, CDR2 FQGNSA. The CDR3 has 17 amino acids. Trimming shortened V by 1 base and J by 4 bases, and 19 bases separated the two germline ends. Written as DNA, the CDR3 is TGTGCCAGCAGCTTAGGTCAGGGAAAAAGGGCGGGCACTGAAGCTTTCTTT. Its protein is CASSLGQGKRAGTEAFF.

The chain is built from TRBV30 and TRBJ2-2, with D maybe TRBD1 (6 bases). CDR3 length: 14 amino acids. The V end lost 4 bases, the J end lost 7 bases, and 16 bases lay between the germline ends. The germline V gene has CDR1 GTSNPN and CDR2 SVGIG (reference sequence). CDR3 coding DNA: TGTGCCTGGACCGTCAGGGGCGCGGGCGGGGAGCTGTTTTTT. It translates to CAWTVRGAGGELFF. Full variable domain (outside the CDR3, taken from reference TRBV30 and TRBJ2-2): SQTIHQWPATLVQPVGSPLSLECTVEGTSNPNLYWYRQAAGRGLQLLFYSVGIGQISSEVPQNLSASRPQDRQFILSSKKLLLSDSGFYLCAWTVRGAGGELFFGEGSRLTVL.

The chain joins TRBV12-5 to TRBJ2-3; D possibly corresponds to TRBD1 (5 bases). The CDR3 has 15 amino acids. Trimming took off 0 bases at V and 2 bases at J, with 9 bases between the two ends. The germline V gene has CDR1 LGHNT and CDR2 FRNRAP. For the CDR3, the DNA is TGTGCTAGTGGTTTGGTAAGGGGTCCCACAGATACGCAGTATTTT. Encoded protein: CASGLVRGPTDTQYF.

The chain is built from TRBV5-1 and TRBJ2-5; D gene uncertain. Deletions cut 3 bases from V and 5 bases from J, with 8 bases between. The CDR3 has 12 residues. Germline lookup yields CDR1 SGHRS and CDR2 YFSETQ. CDR3 region: CASSSSLETQYF. CDR3 bases: TGCGCCAGCAGCTCCTCTTTGGAGACCCAGTACTTC.

The V call is TRBV19, the J call TRBJ2-5; TRBD2 is a possible D gene (6 bases). Germline CDR1 reads LNHDA; CDR2 reads SQIVND (reference sequence). The CDR3 is made up of 14 amino acids. The germline V and J ends were trimmed by 6 bases and 1 base, with 12 bases remaining between them. The CDR3 DNA reads TGTGCCAGTAGCGGGGGACGGCTCCAAGAGACCCAGTACTTC. Translating gives CASSGGRLQETQYF.

The genes are TRBV7-9 and TRBJ2-7, with D uncertain. V gave up 4 bases and J gave up 0 bases, with 10 bases separating them. Germline V gives CDR1 SEHNR, CDR2 FQNEAQ (reference sequence). The CDR3 has 14 amino acids. In DNA form, the CDR3 reads TGTGCCAGCAGCTGGACCGTCAGCTCCTACGAGCAGTACTTC. Its translation is CASSWTVSSYEQYF.

V gene TRBV30 combines with J gene TRBJ2-1, with 10 nucleotides matching TRBD1. This CDR3 contains 14 residues. Germline CDR1 and CDR2: GTSNPN and SVGIG (reference sequence). Trimming cost V 5 bases and J 7 bases; bases outside gene matches: 8. Here the CDR3 reads CAWDRTGGGNEQFF. The CDR3 DNA reads as TGTGCCTGGGACCGGACAGGGGGGGGTAATGAGCAGTTCTTC.

J is TRBJ2-4 and V is TRBV4-1, with 10 nucleotides matching TRBD1. This CDR3 has 15 amino acids. Trimming removed 4 bases from V and 8 bases from J; junction bases left unmatched: 8. Germline assignment: CDR1 MGHRA and CDR2 YSYEKL. The CDR3 loop is CASSPSTGTGDIQYF. The CDR3 nucleotides are TGCGCCAGCAGCCCCTCCACCGGGACAGGGGACATTCAGTACTTC.

The chain links TRBV27 to TRBJ2-3, with a tentative D call TRBD2 (6 bases). The CDR3 spans 15 residues. Germline assignment: CDR1 MNHEY and CDR2 SMNVEV (reference sequence). The ends were cut back, 8 bases at V and 5 bases at J, with 20 bases in the middle. The CDR3 is CASQIRWQGGDTQYF. CDR3 nucleotides: TGTGCCAGCCAAATCAGGTGGCAGGGAGGAGATACGCAGTATTTT.

The chain couples TRBV23-1 to TRBJ2-1; TRBD2 aligns across 11 bases. TRBV23-1 carries the ORF label, with uncertain function. Trimming at V came to 7 bases and at J to 0 bases, leaving 14 bases not matched to a gene. This CDR3 has 19 amino acids. The chain's CDR3 is CASMTTSGVPKFSYNEQFF. The CDR3 nucleotides read TGCGCCAGCATGACGACTAGCGGGGTGCCAAAATTCTCCTACAATGAGCAGTTCTTC.

The chain combines TRBV7-9 with TRBJ2-1; D possibly matches TRBD1 or TRBD2 (5 bases each). Germline loops: CDR1 SEHNR, CDR2 FQNEAQ (reference sequence). The CDR3 extends over 14 amino acids. V dropped 6 bases and J dropped 6 bases, with 15 bases sitting between them. The CDR3 DNA is TGTGCCAGCAGATCCCGGGACCGTCTCAATGAGCAGTTCTTC. This gives the protein CASRSRDRLNEQFF. The entire variable domain, with the rest obtained from reference TRBV7-9 and TRBJ2-1, is as follows: DTGVSQNPRHKITKRGQNVTFRCDPISEHNRLYWYRQTLGQGPEFLTYFQNEAQLEKSRLLSDRFSAERPKGSFSTLEIQRTEQGDSAMYLCASRSRDRLNEQFFGPGTRLTVL.

The V call is TRBV30, the J call TRBJ1-2; no firm D call. Trimming removed 5 bases from V and 4 bases from J, with 11 bases in between. The CDR3 runs to 12 residues. Germline values: CDR1 GTSNPN, CDR2 SVGIG (reference sequence). In nucleotides, the CDR3 is TGTGCCTGGGGCGACACCCCCTATGGCTACACCTTC. Translation gives CAWGDTPYGYTF.

The chain combines TRBV15 with TRBJ2-7; possible D gene TRBD2, 5 bases. The V end lost 8 bases, the J end lost 0 bases, and 14 bases lay between the germline ends. The length of the CDR3 is 14 residues. Germline V CDR1 and CDR2: LNHNV, YYDKDF (reference sequence). As DNA, the CDR3 is TGTGCCACCGGTGAGGGCCCGAGCTCCTACGAGCAGTACTTC. Amino acids: CATGEGPSSYEQYF.

The chain links TRBV28 to TRBJ2-3; weak D call: TRBD2 (5 bases). Trimming cost V 2 bases and J 4 bases, with 7 bases left between them. This CDR3 has 13 residues. Germline V lookup: CDR1 MDHEN, CDR2 SYDVKM. The CDR3 protein is CASSLIGADTQYF. In DNA form, the CDR3 reads TGTGCCAGCAGTTTAATCGGGGCAGATACGCAGTATTTT.

V gene TRBV11-2 combines with J gene TRBJ2-7, with D perhaps TRBD1 or TRBD2 (5 bases each). Germline-derived CDR1 and CDR2 are SGHAT and FQNNGV. Trimming removed 1 base at V and 0 bases at J, with 10 bases between. This CDR3 is built from 15 residues. CDR3 region: CASSLGGTYSYEQYF. In DNA, the CDR3 is TGTGCCAGCAGCTTAGGAGGGACGTACTCCTACGAGCAGTACTTC.

The chain joins TRBV13 to TRBJ2-3; TRBD2 agrees at 11 bases. V lost 5 bases to trimming and J lost 2 bases; unmatched junction nucleotides: 9. Germline loops: CDR1 PRHDT, CDR2 FYEKMQ (reference sequence). The CDR3 is 17 residues long. The CDR3 nucleotides are TGTGCCAGCAGCCAACGACTAGCGGGGCCCGACACAGATACGCAGTATTTT. It specifies CASSQRLAGPDTDTQYF.

This clone showed up just once. This chain links TRBV11-2 with TRBJ2-7; D perhaps matches TRBD2 (5 bases). The CDR3 covers 16 residues. V lost 2 bases, J lost 5 bases, and 19 bases lay in between. Germline V lookup: CDR1 SGHAT, CDR2 FQNNGV. CDR3: CASSLMARVALDEQYF. The CDR3 nucleotides are TGTGCCAGCAGCTTAATGGCGCGGGTGGCCCTCGACGAGCAGTACTTC.